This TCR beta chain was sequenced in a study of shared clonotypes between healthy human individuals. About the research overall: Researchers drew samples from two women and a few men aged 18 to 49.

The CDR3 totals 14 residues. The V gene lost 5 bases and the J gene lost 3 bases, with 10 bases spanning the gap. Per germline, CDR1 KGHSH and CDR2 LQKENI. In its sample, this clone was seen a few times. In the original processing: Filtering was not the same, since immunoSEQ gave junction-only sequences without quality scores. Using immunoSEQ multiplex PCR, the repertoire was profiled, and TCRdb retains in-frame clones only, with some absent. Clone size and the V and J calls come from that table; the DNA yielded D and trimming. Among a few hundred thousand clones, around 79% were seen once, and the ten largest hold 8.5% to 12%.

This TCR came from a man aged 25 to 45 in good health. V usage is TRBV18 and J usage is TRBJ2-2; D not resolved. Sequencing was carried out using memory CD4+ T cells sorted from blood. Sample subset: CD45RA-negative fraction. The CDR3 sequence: CASSAVRDTGELFF. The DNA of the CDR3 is TGTGCCAGCTCAGCGGTGAGAGACACCGGGGAGCTGTTTTTT.